This TCR beta chain stems from a study of human T cells and chemical hapten exposure. This clonotype was recorded at least ten times. Each CDR3 protein is one row after TCRdb ran MiXCR on the RACE reads. The sample has about 98,000 distinct CDR3 sequences; 10% to 14% are singletons. Time point meaning: pre-sensitization, week 0. Stated treatment: therapeutic diphenylcyclopropenone sensitization with weekly scalp DPC. The sequence was collected from a woman between 55 and 75 years old with alopecia areata. Some clones in this sample may be carry-over from other donors' samples. The sequenced sample was whole blood, obtained in connection with sensitization to the hapten diphenylcyclopropenone (DPC).

CDR3 region: CASSELTQGSGGELFF. CDR3 sequence (DNA): TGTGCCAGCAGTGAATTGACGCAGGGAAGTGGCGGGGAGCTGTTTTTT. The V gene is TRBV2, the J gene TRBJ2-2; possibly TRBD1 for D (5 bases). The ends were cut back, 2 bases at V and 7 bases at J, with 17 bases in the middle. The germline gives CDR1 SNHLY, CDR2 FYNNEI. CDR3 length: 16 amino acids. The full variable domain, its missing parts supplied by reference TRBV2 and TRBJ2-2, is EPEVTQTPSHQVTQMGQEVILRCVPISNHLYFYWYRQILGQKVEFLVSFYNNEISEKSEIFDDQFSVERPDGSNFTLKIRSTKLEDSAMYFCASSELTQGSGGELFFGEGSRLTVL.